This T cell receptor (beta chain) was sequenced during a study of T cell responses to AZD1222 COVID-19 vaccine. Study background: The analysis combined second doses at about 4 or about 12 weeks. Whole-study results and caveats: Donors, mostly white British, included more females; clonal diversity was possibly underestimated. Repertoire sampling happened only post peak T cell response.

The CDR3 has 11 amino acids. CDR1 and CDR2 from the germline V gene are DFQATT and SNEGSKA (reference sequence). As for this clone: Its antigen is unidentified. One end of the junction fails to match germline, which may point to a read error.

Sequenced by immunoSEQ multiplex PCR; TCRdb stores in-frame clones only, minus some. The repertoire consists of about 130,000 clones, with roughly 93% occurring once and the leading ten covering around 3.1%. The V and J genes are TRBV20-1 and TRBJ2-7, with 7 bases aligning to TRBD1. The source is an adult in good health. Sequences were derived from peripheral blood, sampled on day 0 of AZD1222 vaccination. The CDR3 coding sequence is TGCAGTGCTAGGGACAGGACAGTCAGCAACTTC. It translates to CSARDRTVSNF.